What follows are 12 T cell receptor beta chains derived from one specimen sequenced in a study of chemoradiotherapy in HPV16-positive cancers. TCRdb keeps only in-frame clones here, not all; method: immunoSEQ multiplex PCR. The data contain fewer than 16,000 clones, around 80% of them singletons. This specimen was taken from a patient who underwent chemoradiotherapy. Every receptor here comes from a human donor with HPV-associated anogenital cancer.

The rearrangement links TRBV23-1 to TRBJ2-7; D gene ambiguous. TRBV23-1 is an ORF, with its function uncertain. The CDR3 is 17 amino acids. Trimming took off 0 bases at V and 2 bases at J, with 17 bases between the two ends. The CDR3 bases are TGCGCCAGCAGTCAATCTGTTGAGGCGGTTACTACCTACGAGCAGTACTTC. It specifies CASSQSVEAVTTYEQYF.

The chain recombines TRBV4-1 with TRBJ1-6, with D possibly being TRBD1 (5 bases). Germline-derived CDR1 and CDR2 are MGHRA and YSYEKL. Trimming took off 4 bases at V and 10 bases at J, with 14 bases between the two ends. This CDR3 has 14 amino acids. CDR3 region: CASSPRDRDSPLHF. CDR3 bases: TGCGCCAGCAGCCCAAGGGACCGGGACTCACCCCTCCACTTT.

This chain connects TRBV5-6 to TRBJ1-6; TRBD1 agrees at 8 bases. The junction had 8 bases not matched to a gene; V was cut back by 0 bases and J by 9 bases. This CDR3 contains 16 residues. Germline V CDR1 and CDR2: SGHDT, YYEEEE. CDR3 bases: TGTGCCAGCAGCTTGGGGGGACAGGCCTATCGTTCACCCCTCCACTTT. Amino acids: CASSLGGQAYRSPLHF.

This chain's CDR3 is CASSSGTSGGRYEQYF. The DNA for the CDR3 is TGTGCCAGCAGTTCCGGGACTAGCGGGGGGAGGTACGAGCAGTACTTC. This chain connects TRBV6-7 to TRBJ2-7; 15 bases align to TRBD2. TRBV6-7 is sorted into the ORF group, with uncertain function. This CDR3 spans 16 amino acids. Trimming cost V 4 bases and J 4 bases; bases outside gene matches: 5.

The chain has TRBV5-5 and TRBJ2-1; no clear D. The CDR3 is 14 amino acids. The germline gives CDR1 SGHKS, CDR2 YYEKEE (reference sequence). The V and J ends lost 4 bases and 6 bases respectively, with 14 bases between them. This CDR3 reads CASSLEARSNEQFF. The CDR3 nucleotides are TGTGCCAGCAGCCTCGAGGCCAGGAGCAATGAGCAGTTCTTC.

The chain employs TRBV27 and TRBJ1-4; weak D call: TRBD1 (5 bases). Trimming cost V 4 bases and J 7 bases, with 13 bases left between them. CDR1 and CDR2 from the germline V gene are MNHEY and SMNVEV (reference sequence). CDR3 length: 14 residues. The CDR3 sequence: CASSSASGVEKLFF. DNA for the CDR3: TGTGCCAGCAGTTCTGCCTCGGGGGTTGAAAAACTGTTTTTT.

J is TRBJ1-1 and V is TRBV2; D is unresolved. The CDR3 consists of 20 residues. CDR1 is SNHLY and CDR2 is FYNNEI in the germline V gene. The V gene lost 1 base and the J gene lost 6 bases, with 30 bases spanning the gap. This CDR3 is CASSEGFRIDWPIETPEAFF. Written as DNA, the CDR3 is TGTGCCAGCAGTGAAGGCTTTCGCATCGACTGGCCCATCGAAACGCCTGAAGCTTTCTTT. Supplemented by reference TRBV2 and TRBJ1-1, the full variable domain reads EPEVTQTPSHQVTQMGQEVILRCVPISNHLYFYWYRQILGQKVEFLVSFYNNEISEKSEIFDDQFSVERPDGSNFTLKIRSTKLEDSAMYFCASSEGFRIDWPIETPEAFFGQGTRLTVV.

This chain joins TRBV5-1 and TRBJ1-1; the D is unclear. The CDR3 loop spans 15 amino acids. V was trimmed by 0 bases and J by 3 bases, leaving 12 bases between them. Germline CDR1 SGHRS, CDR2 YFSETQ. The CDR3 DNA is TGCGCCAGCAGCTTGGGTTTTGGCGGTGACACTGAAGCTTTCTTT. Residues: CASSLGFGGDTEAFF. Variable domain in full (rest from reference TRBV5-1 and TRBJ1-1): KAGVTQTPRYLIKTRGQQVTLSCSPISGHRSVSWYQQTPGQGLQFLFEYFSETQRNKGNFPGRFSGRQFSNSRSEMNVSTLELGDSALYLCASSLGFGGDTEAFFGQGTRLTVV.

This clone occurred a few times. This chain uses TRBV2 with TRBJ1-2, with 8 bases identical to TRBD1. Germline V gives CDR1 SNHLY, CDR2 FYNNEI. Trimming removed 5 bases from V and 8 bases from J; junction bases left unmatched: 7. The CDR3 runs 13 residues. This chain's CDR3 is CASSWDRQGGYTF. For the CDR3, the DNA is TGTGCCAGCAGTTGGGACAGGCAGGGGGGCTACACCTTC.

V and J are TRBV5-1 and TRBJ1-1; tentatively, D is TRBD1 (5 bases). V dropped 5 bases and J dropped 3 bases, with 17 bases sitting between them. The germline V gene encodes CDR1 SGHRS and CDR2 YFSETQ. The CDR3 consists of 15 residues. The CDR3 DNA sequence: TGCGCCAGCAGAAAGGACCGCGGGGACTACACTGAAGCTTTCTTT. This sequence encodes CASRKDRGDYTEAFF.

The chain is built from TRBV19 and TRBJ1-4, with D possibly matching TRBD1 (6 bases). Per germline, CDR1 LNHDA and CDR2 SQIVND (reference sequence). Trimming shortened V by 7 bases and J by 5 bases, and 14 bases separated the two germline ends. This CDR3 spans 14 amino acids. CDR3 protein: CASKKDSLNEKLFF. CDR3 bases: TGTGCCAGTAAAAAGGACAGCTTGAATGAAAAACTGTTTTTT. The complete variable domain, with remaining parts taken from reference TRBV19 and TRBJ1-4, reads DGGITQSPKYLFRKEGQNVTLSCEQNLNHDAMYWYRQDPGQGLRLIYYSQIVNDFQKGDIAEGYSVSREKKESFPLTVTSAQKNPTAFYLCASKKDSLNEKLFFGSGTQLSVL.

This chain uses TRBV5-8 with TRBJ1-5; D not certain. Trimming took off 4 bases at V and 4 bases at J, with 9 bases between the two ends. This CDR3 is 13 amino acids long. The germline gives CDR1 SGHTS, CDR2 YDEGEE. The CDR3 region has the DNA TGTGCCAGCAGCGCGTATTTGAATCAGCCCCAGCATTTT. Translating gives CASSAYLNQPQHF.